The 18 T cell receptor beta chains given below trace back to one sample, sequenced in a study of shared clonotypes between healthy human individuals. The repertoire was sequenced with immunoSEQ multiplex PCR; TCRdb's copy has only in-frame clones and lacks some. The sample records 2.5 million or so clones, roughly nine tenths being singletons. The specimen sequenced was naive CD4+ T cells sorted from blood. Subset described: CD45RA+ positively selected. These receptor sequences come from a man between 18 and 35 years old in good health.

J is TRBJ1-4 and V is TRBV11-2; the D gene is possibly TRBD1 (5 bases). This CDR3 has 14 amino acids. The V gene lost 5 bases and the J gene lost 5 bases, with 12 bases spanning the gap. Germline V gene data show CDR1 as SGHAT and CDR2 as FQNNGV. CDR3 in amino acids: CASSRDSWNEKLFF. The DNA of the CDR3 is TGTGCCAGCAGCCGTGACAGCTGGAATGAAAAACTGTTTTTT. The complete variable domain, with remaining parts taken from reference TRBV11-2 and TRBJ1-4, reads EAGVAQSPRYKIIEKRQSVAFWCNPISGHATLYWYQQILGQGPKLLIQFQNNGVVDDSQLPKDRFSAERLKGVDSTLKIQPAKLEDSAVYLCASSRDSWNEKLFFGSGTQLSVL.

The chain couples TRBV4-1 to TRBJ2-1; 10 bases match TRBD2. V lost 3 bases and J lost 11; bases outside the gene matches: 16. CDR1 MGHRA and CDR2 YSYEKL come from the germline V gene. This CDR3 has 17 amino acids. CDR3 sequence: CASSQIVQREGGLKQFF. The CDR3 region has the DNA TGCGCCAGCAGCCAGATTGTTCAGCGGGAGGGCGGACTAAAGCAGTTCTTC.

The rearrangement links TRBV5-6 to TRBJ2-3; TRBD2 aligns across 12 bases. The ends lost 4 bases at V and 0 bases at J; junction bases unmatched: 3. This CDR3 region has 16 residues. Per germline, CDR1 SGHDT and CDR2 YYEEEE. The CDR3 nucleotides read TGTGCCAGCAGCCCCACTAGCGGGAGGAGCACAGATACGCAGTATTTT. Translated, it gives CASSPTSGRSTDTQYF.

V usage is TRBV5-4 and J usage is TRBJ2-5; D is ambiguous. There are 13 residues in the CDR3. The V end was cut by 0 bases, the J end by 2 bases, with 5 bases between. Germline CDR1 is SGHNT and CDR2 is YYREEE (reference sequence). CDR3 nucleotide sequence: TGTGCCAGCAGCTTGGGAAAACAAGAGACCCAGTACTTC. This encodes CASSLGKQETQYF. The full variable domain, with the rest looked up from reference TRBV5-4 and TRBJ2-5, is ETGVTQSPTHLIKTRGQQVTLRCSSQSGHNTVSWYQQALGQGPQFIFQYYREEENGRGNFPPRFSGLQFPNYSSELNVNALELDDSALYLCASSLGKQETQYFGPGTRLLVL.

This rearrangement joins TRBV30 to TRBJ2-7, with 7 positions matching TRBD2. The germline gives CDR1 GTSNPN, CDR2 SVGIG (reference sequence). The V and J ends lost 2 bases and 4 bases, in that order; junction bases with no gene match: 2. The CDR3 runs 12 residues. The CDR3 reads CAWSTSDYEQYF. CDR3 in DNA: TGTGCCTGGAGTACTAGCGATTACGAGCAGTACTTC.

The genes are TRBV7-9 and TRBJ1-2, with 7 positions matching TRBD1. Trimming cost V 4 bases and J 9 bases; bases outside gene matches: 8. This CDR3 spans 13 amino acids. CDR1 is SEHNR, CDR2 FQNEAQ, per germline (reference sequence). Here the CDR3 reads CASSSLRQGSYTF. The CDR3 DNA sequence: TGTGCCAGCAGCTCGCTACGACAGGGTAGCTACACCTTC.

V is TRBV2 and J is TRBJ2-5; D is unclear. This CDR3 comprises 13 residues. V dropped 4 bases and J dropped 1 base, with 7 bases sitting between them. The germline gives CDR1 SNHLY, CDR2 FYNNEI. The CDR3 DNA is TGTGCCAGCAGTGTTGGGTCCCAAGAGACCCAGTACTTC. Translated: CASSVGSQETQYF.

J is TRBJ2-1 and V is TRBV7-8, with 7 nucleotides matching TRBD1. J was trimmed by 4 bases and V by 3 bases; bases with no gene match: 6. This CDR3 contains 15 residues. CDR1 is SGHVS, CDR2 FQNEAQ, per germline. CDR3 sequence (DNA): TGTGCCAGCAGCTTTCGGGACAGTCCATACAATGAGCAGTTCTTC. Translated: CASSFRDSPYNEQFF.

This rearrangement joins TRBV6-5 to TRBJ1-4, with a tentative D call TRBD1 (5 bases). V was trimmed by 6 bases and J by 4 bases, leaving 12 bases between them. Germline CDR1 and CDR2: MNHEY and SVGAGI. This CDR3 has 14 residues. The CDR3, as DNA: TGTGCCAGCAGATCTATTGGGGGTAATGAAAAACTGTTTTTT. This sequence encodes CASRSIGGNEKLFF.

The gene calls are TRBV30 and TRBJ1-3, with 9 bases fitting TRBD1. V dropped 3 bases and J dropped 4; count of bases not matched to a gene: 10. CDR3 length equals 16 residues. Germline V gene sequence: CDR1 GTSNPN, CDR2 SVGIG (reference sequence). CDR3 bases: TGTGCCTGGAGCCTTATCGGACAGGGGATAGGAAACACCATATATTTT. Its translation: CAWSLIGQGIGNTIYF.

This clone appeared once. The V call is TRBV10-2, the J call TRBJ2-2, with D uncertain. Germline values: CDR1 WSHSY, CDR2 SAAADI. V lost 7 bases to trimming and J lost 4 bases, with 16 bases between them. The CDR3 length is 15 residues. CDR3 in amino acids: CASNWASWGTGELFF. The CDR3 coding sequence is TGCGCCAGCAATTGGGCCAGCTGGGGCACCGGGGAGCTGTTTTTT.

The V call is TRBV25-1, the J call TRBJ2-3, with D perhaps given as TRBD1 or TRBD2 (5 bases each). The germline V and J ends were trimmed by 5 bases and 5 bases, with 20 bases remaining between them. CDR3 length equals 16 residues. Per the germline V gene, CDR1 is MGHDK and CDR2 is SYGVNS. The CDR3 loop is CASSPRGGDRRDTQYF. CDR3 DNA: TGTGCCAGCAGTCCCCGGGGTGGGGACCGGCGAGATACGCAGTATTTT.

This clone was recorded once. The chain couples TRBV27 to TRBJ2-2, with D hard to call. V was cut by 7 bases and J by 6 bases, with 15 bases left in between. The CDR3 loop spans 14 amino acids. CDR1 is MNHEY, CDR2 SMNVEV, per germline (reference sequence). The chain's CDR3 is CASNINSRSGELFF. The CDR3 DNA reads as TGTGCCAGCAATATAAACAGTCGTTCCGGGGAGCTGTTTTTT.

This clone was seen a handful of times. J is TRBJ1-2 and V is TRBV29-1, with 9 bases identical to TRBD1. Trimming took 7 bases from V and 7 from J; bases not matched to a gene: 7. CDR1 and CDR2 from the germline V gene are SQVTM and ANQGSEA. The CDR3 runs to 12 residues. This CDR3 is CSAWTGVGGYTF. Here the CDR3 DNA reads TGCAGCGCCTGGACAGGGGTAGGTGGCTACACCTTC.

The rearrangement uses TRBV5-1 and TRBJ1-2; 7 nucleotides align to TRBD1. From germline, CDR1 is SGHRS and CDR2 YFSETQ. Losses at the gene ends were 0 bases for V and 2 bases for J; bases not matched to a gene: 13. The CDR3 contains 18 residues. The CDR3, as DNA: TGCGCCAGCAGCTTGGAACCCCAATCAGGGGGGAGGAACTATGGCTACACCTTC. It specifies CASSLEPQSGGRNYGYTF.

Notes on this clone: Other nucleotide sequences from this sample produce the same CDR3. The chain couples TRBV6-5 to TRBJ2-7; a possible D gene is TRBD1 (5 bases). The CDR3 has 14 residues. From germline, CDR1 is MNHEY and CDR2 SVGAGI. V dropped 2 bases and J dropped 2 bases, with 10 bases sitting between them. This chain's CDR3 is CASSYNQGPYEQYF. The CDR3 nucleotides read TGTGCCAGCAGTTACAACCAGGGCCCCTACGAGCAGTACTTC.

The chain carries TRBV18 and TRBJ2-7; 7 bases agree with TRBD1. Germline V CDR1 and CDR2: KGHSH, LQKENI. This CDR3 contains 14 residues. Trimming cost V 4 bases and J 0 bases; bases outside gene matches: 3. CDR3: CASSRGDSSYEQYF. CDR3 DNA sequence: TGTGCCAGCTCACGTGGGGACAGCTCCTACGAGCAGTACTTC.

The V call is TRBV6-1, the J call TRBJ1-5, with a possible D match to TRBD1 (6 bases). Per the germline V gene, CDR1 is MNHNS and CDR2 is SASEGT. Between the trimmed V and J ends, which lost 4 bases and 0 bases, there was a span of 13 bases. The CDR3 contains 16 residues. The CDR3 nucleotides are TGTGCCAGCAGTGGGGGGGGACACAATAGCAATCAGCCCCAGCATTTT. Amino acids: CASSGGGHNSNQPQHF.